Detailed here is one TCR beta chain. The CDR3 is 15 residues long. The V gene's germline CDR1 is MNHEY and CDR2 SVGAGI. Losses at the gene ends were 5 bases for V and 2 bases for J; bases not matched to a gene: 8. The data are from a study of sequential checkpoint blockade in melanoma. Study at large: Each arm's sequence ended with maintenance nivolumab.

The treatment: randomized to nivolumab then ipilimumab (arm A) or the reverse (arm B). Only in-frame clones appear in the TCRdb table, and some are missing; sequencing was by immunoSEQ multiplex PCR. This sample yields about 19,000 clones, of which roughly 66% are seen a single time; roughly 20% belongs to the top ten. This receptor was identified in a human donor with melanoma. The gene calls are TRBV6-5 and TRBJ1-1; 7 nucleotides line up with TRBD1. The input for sequencing was CD8+ T cells sorted from blood (inferred from file names), taken from a patient given nivolumab and ipilimumab in sequence. The CDR3 nucleotides are TGTGCCAGCAGTGTAAGGGACAGAGAAAACACTGAAGCTTTCTTT. This sequence encodes CASSVRDRENTEAFF.